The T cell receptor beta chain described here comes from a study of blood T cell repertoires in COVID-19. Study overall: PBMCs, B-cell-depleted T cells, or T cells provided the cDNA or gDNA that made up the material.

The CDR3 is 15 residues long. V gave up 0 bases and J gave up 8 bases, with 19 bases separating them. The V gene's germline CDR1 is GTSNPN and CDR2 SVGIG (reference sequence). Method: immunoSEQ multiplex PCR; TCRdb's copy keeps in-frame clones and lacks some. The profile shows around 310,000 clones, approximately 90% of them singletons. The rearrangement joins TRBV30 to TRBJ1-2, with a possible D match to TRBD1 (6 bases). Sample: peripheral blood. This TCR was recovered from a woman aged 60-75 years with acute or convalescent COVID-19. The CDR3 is CAWSVGAGALGGYTF. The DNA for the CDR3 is TGTGCCTGGAGTGTTGGGGCAGGGGCCCTGGGAGGCTACACCTTC.